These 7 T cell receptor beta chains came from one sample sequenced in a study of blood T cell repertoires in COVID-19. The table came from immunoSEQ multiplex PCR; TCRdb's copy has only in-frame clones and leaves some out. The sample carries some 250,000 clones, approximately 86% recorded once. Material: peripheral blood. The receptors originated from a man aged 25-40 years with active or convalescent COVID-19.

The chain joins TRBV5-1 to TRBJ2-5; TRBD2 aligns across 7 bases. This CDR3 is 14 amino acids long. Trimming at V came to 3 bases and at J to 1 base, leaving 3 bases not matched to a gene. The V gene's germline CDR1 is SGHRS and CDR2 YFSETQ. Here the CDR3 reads CASSWTGGQETQYF. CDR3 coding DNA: TGCGCCAGCAGCTGGACGGGGGGCCAAGAGACCCAGTACTTC.

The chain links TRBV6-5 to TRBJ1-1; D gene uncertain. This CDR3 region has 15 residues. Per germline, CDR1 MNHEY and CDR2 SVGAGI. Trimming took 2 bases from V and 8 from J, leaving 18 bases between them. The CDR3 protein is CASSYHNQVRVEAFF. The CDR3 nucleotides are TGTGCCAGCAGTTACCACAATCAGGTGCGGGTAGAAGCTTTCTTT.

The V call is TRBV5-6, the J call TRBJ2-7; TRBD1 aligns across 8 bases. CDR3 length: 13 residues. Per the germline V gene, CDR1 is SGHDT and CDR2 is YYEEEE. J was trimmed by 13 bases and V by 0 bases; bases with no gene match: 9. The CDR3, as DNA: TGTGCCAGCAGCTTGGAATTGGCGGGACAGGCATACTTC. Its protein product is CASSLELAGQAYF.

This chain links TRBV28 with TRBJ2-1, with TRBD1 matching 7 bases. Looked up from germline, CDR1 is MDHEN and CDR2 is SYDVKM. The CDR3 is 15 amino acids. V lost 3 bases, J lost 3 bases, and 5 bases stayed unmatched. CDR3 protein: CASSLIQGDYNEQFF. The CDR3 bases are TGTGCCAGCAGTTTGATCCAGGGGGACTACAATGAGCAGTTCTTC.

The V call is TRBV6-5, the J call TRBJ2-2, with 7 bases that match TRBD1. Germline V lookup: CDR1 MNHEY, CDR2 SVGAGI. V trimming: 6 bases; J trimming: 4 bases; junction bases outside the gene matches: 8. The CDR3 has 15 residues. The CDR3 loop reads CASSRNRGTTGELFF. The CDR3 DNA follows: TGTGCCAGCAGCCGAAACAGGGGAACCACCGGGGAGCTGTTTTTT.

The CDR3 protein is CASSRQDRANRGYTF. The DNA of the CDR3 is TGTGCCAGCAGCCGCCAAGACAGGGCAAACCGTGGCTACACCTTC. The gene calls are TRBV3-1 (or the pseudogene TRBV3-2) and TRBJ1-2; 7 positions agree with TRBD1. CDR3 length: 15 residues. Germline trimming cut 4 bases from V and 7 bases from J; bases unmatched to any gene: 12. Germline CDR1 is LGHDT and CDR2 is YNNKEL (reference sequence).

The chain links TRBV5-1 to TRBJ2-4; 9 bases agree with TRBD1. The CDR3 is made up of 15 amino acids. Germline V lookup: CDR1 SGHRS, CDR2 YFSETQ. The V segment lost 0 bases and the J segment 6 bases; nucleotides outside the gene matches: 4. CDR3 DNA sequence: TGCGCCAGCAGCTTGGGGGACAGGGAACCAAACATTCAGTACTTC. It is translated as CASSLGDREPNIQYF. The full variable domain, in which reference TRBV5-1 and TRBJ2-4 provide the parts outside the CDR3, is KAGVTQTPRYLIKTRGQQVTLSCSPISGHRSVSWYQQTPGQGLQFLFEYFSETQRNKGNFPGRFSGRQFSNSRSEMNVSTLELGDSALYLCASSLGDREPNIQYFGAGTRLSVL.